This passage covers 3 T cell receptor beta chains from one sample sequenced in a study of blood T cell repertoires in COVID-19. Generated by immunoSEQ multiplex PCR, the TCRdb table keeps only in-frame clones and is missing some. The sample has 150,000 to 200,000 clones, 80% to 85% seen once; the top ten hold about 8.3%. Material: peripheral blood. The receptors derive from a woman in her 70s with COVID-19, enrolled during active disease.

The chain has TRBV28 and TRBJ2-1; tentatively, D is TRBD2 (6 bases). V lost 7 bases and J lost 1, with 20 bases in between. Germline-derived CDR1 and CDR2 are MDHEN and SYDVKM. The CDR3 runs to 17 residues. The CDR3 bases are TGTGCCAGCATCCCCGGGGACTCAGGGTCTTCCTACAATGAGCAGTTCTTC. It translates to CASIPGDSGSSYNEQFF.

In regard to this clone: Its ends do not fully match the called genes, so a read error is possible. The chain carries TRBV29-1 and TRBJ2-7, with a possible D match to TRBD1 (6 bases). This CDR3 is 12 amino acids long. Germline CDR1 and CDR2: SQVTM and ANQGSEA. The CDR3 DNA reads as TGCAGCGTTGAAGTAGGGGGTGGGGTAACCAACTTC. Its protein is CSVEVGGGVTNF.

This clone was seen more than once but under ten times. This sequence joins TRBV4-3 and TRBJ1-5; no reliable D call. Germline CDR1 is LGHNA and CDR2 is YSLEER. The CDR3 runs to 15 residues. The V end was cut by 1 base, the J end by 0 bases, with 7 bases between. The CDR3 sequence is CASSQAHYSNQPQHF. The CDR3 coding sequence is TGCGCCAGCAGCCAAGCACATTATAGCAATCAGCCCCAGCATTTT.